These T cell receptor beta chains were read from a single sample in a study of cytomegalovirus exposure and HLA in healthy donors. Data came from immunoSEQ multiplex PCR; TCRdb stores just in-frame clones and leaves some out. Found here are about 120,000 clones, 75% to 90% of them singletons; the top ten hold 1.5% to 2%. Sequenced sample: PBMCs. The receptor source for this set is a man between 40 and 49 years old in good health and CMV-seronegative. CDR3s include the opening cysteine and the closing phenylalanine or tryptophan. The D gene is left open where the match is weak. Size tells how often a clone was seen (once, few, many) or the class of an expanded clone, and some rows leave it out.

J,D,size,V,CDR3,DNA
TRBJ2-1,TRBD1,-,TRBV5-6,CASSLTGGAYNEQFF,TGTGCCAGCAGCTTAACAGGGGGTGCCTACAATGAGCAGTTCTTC
TRBJ2-7,-,-,TRBV6-6,CASSYSPQGSYEQYF,TGTGCCAGCAGTTACTCCCCCCAGGGGTCTTACGAGCAGTACTTC
TRBJ2-5,TRBD1,-,TRBV19,CASRGTGTGNQETQYF,TGTGCCAGTAGGGGAACCGGGACAGGGAATCAAGAGACCCAGTACTTC
TRBJ1-1,-,-,TRBV7-9,CASTAGIFGTEAFF,TGTGCCAGCACCGCAGGGATTTTTGGGACTGAAGCTTTCTTT
TRBJ1-2,TRBD1,-,TRBV7-9,CASSSWGQGVRHGYTF,TGTGCCAGCAGCTCCTGGGGACAGGGGGTCCGCCATGGCTACACCTTC
TRBJ1-6,-,-,TRBV12-5,CASRGGSSYNSPLHF,TGTGCTAGTCGGGGGGGGAGCTCCTATAATTCACCCCTCCACTTT
TRBJ1-6,TRBD1,-,TRBV2,CASSGQGRPPLHF,TGTGCCAGCAGCGGACAGGGGCGGCCACCCCTCCACTTT
TRBJ1-1,-,few,TRBV6-1,CASSGQMMNTEAFF,TGTGCCAGCAGTGGACAGATGATGAACACTGAAGCTTTCTTT
TRBJ1-3,-,-,TRBV5-1,CASSLALGGSGNTIYF,TGCGCCAGCAGCTTGGCATTGGGGGGCTCTGGAAACACCATATATTTT
TRBJ1-6,-,-,TRBV29-1,CSVQPGVDSPLHF,TGCAGCGTCCAACCAGGGGTGGATTCACCCCTCCACTTT
TRBJ1-4,TRBD1,-,TRBV18,CASSPGAGTGSEKLFF,TGTGCCAGCTCACCAGGGGCCGGGACAGGGAGTGAAAAACTGTTTTTT
TRBJ1-6,-,few,TRBV28,CASSAQGINNSPLHF,TGTGCCAGCAGCGCTCAGGGAATAAATAATTCACCCCTCCACTTT
TRBJ1-5,TRBD1,-,TRBV10-3,CAISTDRGDNQPQHF,TGTGCCATCAGTACGGACAGGGGCGACAATCAGCCCCAGCATTTT
TRBJ2-7,-,-,TRBV19,CASKLSGGYEQYF,TGTGCCAGTAAGCTATCTGGGGGCTACGAGCAGTACTTT
TRBJ1-1,-,-,TRBV5-4,CASSFVRNTEAFF,TGTGCCAGCAGCTTTGTCAGGAACACTGAAGCTTTCTTT
TRBJ1-5,-,-,TRBV6-5,CASSPLINQPQHF,TGTGCCAGCAGTCCCTTAATCAATCAGCCCCAGCATTTT
TRBJ1-1,TRBD1,-,TRBV4-2,CASSQPDRESTEAFF,TGTGCCAGCAGCCAACCAGACAGGGAGAGCACTGAAGCTTTCTTT
TRBJ1-1,-,-,TRBV23-1,CASSQSTGRGTEAFF,TGCGCCAGCAGTCAATCGACAGGTAGGGGGACTGAAGCTTTCTTT
TRBJ2-7,-,-,TRBV7-8,CASSLAGPSSYEQYF,TGTGCCAGCAGCTTAGCGGGGCCCTCTTCCTACGAGCAGTACTTC
TRBJ2-7,TRBD2,-,TRBV5-4,CASSSSGGAAGQYF,TGTGCCAGCAGCTCTAGCGGGGGGGCGGCTGGGCAGTACTTC
TRBJ2-7,TRBD2,once,TRBV7-9,CASSPGGGSHEQYF,TGTGCCAGCAGCCCGGGAGGGGGGTCCCACGAGCAGTACTTC
TRBJ1-2,-,-,TRBV30,CAWSARQGRYTF,TGTGCCTGGAGTGCTCGTCAGGGTCGCTACACCTTC
TRBJ1-1,TRBD1,-,TRBV7-9,CASRRWTGTGATEAFF,TGTGCCAGCAGGAGATGGACCGGGACAGGGGCCACTGAAGCTTTCTTT
TRBJ1-4,TRBD1,-,TRBV29-1,CSVGTGQGNEKLFF,TGCAGCGTCGGAACGGGACAGGGAAATGAAAAACTGTTTTTT
TRBJ1-3,-,-,TRBV10-3,CAISGEGSSGNTIYF,TGTGCCATCAGTGGGGAGGGGAGCTCTGGAAACACCATATATTTT
TRBJ1-2,TRBD1,-,TRBV29-1,CSAGGGYGYTF,TGCAGCGCAGGGGGTGGCTATGGCTACACCTTC
TRBJ2-5,-,-,TRBV19,CASRGGRETQYF,TGTGCCAGTAGGGGGGGGCGGGAGACCCAGTACTTC
TRBJ1-3,-,-,TRBV6-1,CASSETLHTIYF,TGTGCCAGCAGTGAGACACTCCACACCATATATTTT
TRBJ2-3,-,-,TRBV30,CAWVSLTDTQYF,TGTGCCTGGGTTAGCCTCACAGATACGCAGTATTTT
TRBJ1-1,-,few,TRBV5-8,CASSLRGFTEAFF,TGTGCCAGCAGCTTAAGGGGATTTACTGAAGCTTTCTTT
TRBJ2-1,TRBD1,-,TRBV28,CASSFRGSSYNEQFF,TGTGCCAGCAGTTTCAGGGGGAGCTCCTACAATGAGCAGTTCTTC
TRBJ2-5,-,-,TRBV19,CASSQRGSQETQYF,TGTGCCAGTTCTCAACGGGGGTCCCAAGAGACCCAGTACTTC
TRBJ2-7,TRBD1,-,TRBV28,CASSPGGTGNSYEQYF,TGTGCCAGCAGTCCAGGGGGGACAGGGAACTCCTACGAGCAGTACTTC
TRBJ2-3,TRBD1,once,TRBV7-7,CASSLTGQSTDTQYF,TGTGCCAGCAGCTTGACGGGACAGAGCACAGATACGCAGTATTTT
TRBJ2-1,TRBD2,once,TRBV7-2,CASSRKLSGGNYNEQFF,TGTGCCAGCAGTCGGAAGCTTAGCGGGGGAAACTACAATGAGCAGTTCTTC
TRBJ1-1,-,-,TRBV25-1,CASSEYGQLKAFF,TGTGCCAGCAGTGAATACGGACAGTTGAAAGCTTTCTTT
TRBJ1-6,TRBD1,once,TRBV6-4,CASRDRGNSPLHF,TGTGCCAGCAGGGACAGGGGTAATTCACCCCTCCACTTT
TRBJ1-2,-,-,TRBV29-1,CSGEVAGGYTF,TGCAGCGGGGAGGTGGCGGGTGGCTACACCTTC
TRBJ1-5,-,-,TRBV7-9,CASTGANSNQPQHF,TGTGCCAGCACAGGGGCGAATAGCAATCAGCCCCAGCATTTT
TRBJ1-3,-,once,TRBV9,CASSITDSSGNTIYF,TGTGCCAGCAGCATTACGGACAGCTCTGGAAACACCATATATTTT
TRBJ2-7,-,-,TRBV14,CASSARWEQYF,TGTGCCAGCAGCGCCCGGTGGGAGCAGTACTTC
TRBJ1-1,TRBD1,-,TRBV7-2,CASSSGTGPEAFF,TGTGCCAGCAGCTCCGGGACAGGGCCTGAAGCTTTCTTT
TRBJ2-3,-,-,TRBV5-1,CASSQQLIAADTQYF,TGCGCCAGCAGCCAGCAATTAATAGCGGCGGATACGCAGTATTTT
TRBJ2-5,-,-,TRBV9,CASSVSWEVGETQYF,TGTGCCAGCAGCGTCAGTTGGGAGGTGGGAGAGACCCAGTACTTC
TRBJ2-2,TRBD1,-,TRBV5-1,CASSSSGTGSTGELFF,TGCGCCAGCAGCTCCTCCGGGACAGGAAGCACCGGGGAGCTGTTTTTT
TRBJ1-4,-,few,TRBV2,CASSEDIRPMFF,TGTGCCAGCAGTGAAGACATCCGTCCAATGTTTTTT
TRBJ2-5,TRBD2,-,TRBV11-2,CASSFRLAGEGTQYF,TGTGCCAGCAGCTTCCGACTAGCGGGCGAAGGGACCCAGTACTTC
TRBJ2-5,-,few,TRBV5-4,CASSLVQVKETQYF,TGTGCCAGCAGCTTGGTCCAGGTTAAAGAGACCCAGTACTTC
TRBJ2-7,-,-,TRBV27,CASSLEFGYEQYF,TGTGCCAGCAGTTTAGAGTTCGGGTACGAGCAGTACTTC
TRBJ1-1,TRBD1,once,TRBV29-1,CSATPGGTEAFF,TGCAGCGCAACCCCAGGGGGCACTGAAGCTTTCTTT
TRBJ2-2,TRBD1,-,TRBV5-1,CASSRDREHGELFF,TGCGCCAGCAGCAGGGACAGGGAACACGGGGAGCTGTTTTTT
TRBJ1-3,-,once,TRBV5-1,CASSLDRGNTIYF,TGCGCCAGCAGTTTAGACAGGGGAAACACCATATATTTT
TRBJ2-3,-,-,TRBV19,CAGQDCTDTQYF,TGTGCCGGCCAGGACTGCACAGATACGCAGTATTTT
TRBJ1-5,-,-,TRBV5-8,CASSFGQGINQPQHF,TGTGCCAGCAGCTTCGGGCAGGGGATCAATCAGCCCCAGCATTTT
TRBJ2-7,TRBD1,-,TRBV29-1,CSVDGMTGMAEQYF,TGCAGCGTTGACGGGATGACAGGGATGGCCGAGCAGTACTTC
TRBJ1-1,-,-,TRBV5-4,CASSLRSGLNTEAFF,TGTGCCAGCAGCCTCCGTTCGGGTTTGAACACTGAAGCTTTCTTT
TRBJ2-2,-,-,TRBV5-1,CASSPGTPGGELFF,TGCGCCAGCAGCCCCGGTACCCCGGGCGGGGAGCTGTTTTTT